The 10 T cell receptor beta chains in this list originate from one sample, sequenced in a study of sequential checkpoint blockade in melanoma. Repertoires were generated with immunoSEQ multiplex PCR, while TCRdb's copy carries only in-frame clones and drops some. The sample consists of 8,000 to 10,000 clones, under 30% of them appearing once. Treatment in this sample: randomized to nivolumab then ipilimumab (arm A) or the reverse (arm B). This specimen was tumor tissue (inferred from file names), taken from a patient given nivolumab and ipilimumab in sequence. These TCRs come from a human donor with melanoma.

The genes are TRBV10-3 and TRBJ1-5; D call uncertain. Germline V gene sequence: CDR1 ENHRY, CDR2 SYGVKD. This CDR3 comprises 12 residues. Trimming removed 2 bases from V and 5 bases from J, with 4 bases in between. CDR3 in amino acids: CAISEADQPQHF. The CDR3, as DNA: TGTGCCATCAGTGAGGCCGATCAGCCCCAGCATTTT.

This clone was counted a few times. The chain joins TRBV10-3 to TRBJ2-3, with D unclear. The germline V and J ends were trimmed by 2 bases and 4 bases, with 13 bases remaining between them. Germline assignment: CDR1 ENHRY and CDR2 SYGVKD. The CDR3 loop spans 15 amino acids. CDR3 nucleotides: TGTGCCATCAGTGAGACGGCTACTCCTCCAGATACGCAGTATTTT. It translates to CAISETATPPDTQYF.

This chain connects TRBV14 to TRBJ1-2; D is undetermined. Trimming took off 0 bases at V and 8 bases at J, with 22 bases between the two ends. The germline CDR1 and CDR2 sequences are SGHDN and FVKESK. The length of the CDR3 is 17 residues. The CDR3 loop reads CASSQDRGSARLRGYTF. CDR3 in DNA: TGTGCCAGCAGCCAAGATAGAGGGTCAGCGCGATTGAGAGGCTACACCTTC.

The gene calls are TRBV6-8 and TRBJ1-2; perhaps TRBD1 as D (5 bases). Looked up from germline, CDR1 is MNHGY and CDR2 is SAAAGT. This CDR3 is 13 amino acids long. V was shortened by 4 bases and J by 8 bases, with 14 bases between the two germline ends. CDR3 sequence (DNA): TGTGCCAGCAGTTCTGGCGGGGCAGTAGGCTACACCTTC. Its translation: CASSSGGAVGYTF.

This clone was recorded a few times. This chain links TRBV30 with TRBJ1-5; no clear D gene. The CDR3 consists of 14 residues. The V gene's germline CDR1 is GTSNPN and CDR2 SVGIG (reference sequence). Trimming cost V 0 bases and J 3 bases, with 9 bases left between them. The CDR3: CAWSVWPTNQPQHF. CDR3 nucleotides: TGTGCCTGGAGTGTTTGGCCGACCAATCAGCCCCAGCATTTT. Full variable domain (missing parts from reference TRBV30 and TRBJ1-5): SQTIHQWPATLVQPVGSPLSLECTVEGTSNPNLYWYRQAAGRGLQLLFYSVGIGQISSEVPQNLSASRPQDRQFILSSKKLLLSDSGFYLCAWSVWPTNQPQHFGDGTRLSIL.

This clone has only a few counts. V usage is TRBV9 and J usage is TRBJ2-3; a weak D match, TRBD2 (5 bases). Per germline, CDR1 SGDLS and CDR2 YYNGEE. This CDR3 has 14 residues. V lost 5 bases and J 3 bases, leaving 13 bases between the germline ends. The CDR3 sequence is CASRDWGLTDTQYF. The CDR3 region has the DNA TGTGCCAGCAGGGACTGGGGATTGACAGATACGCAGTATTTT.

V usage is TRBV28 and J usage is TRBJ2-4; weak D call: TRBD1 (5 bases). Germline CDR1 is MDHEN and CDR2 is SYDVKM. Trimming pared 5 bases from V and 6 bases from J, leaving 8 bases between. CDR3 length equals 12 residues. The CDR3 reads CASSPDRNIQYF. CDR3 DNA sequence: TGTGCCAGCAGTCCTGACAGAAACATTCAGTACTTC.

This clone occurred a few times. The chain is built from TRBV28 and TRBJ1-3, with D maybe TRBD1 (6 bases). Germline-derived CDR1 and CDR2 are MDHEN and SYDVKM. The CDR3 is 14 amino acids. V was cut by 8 bases and J by 3 bases, with 14 bases left in between. The CDR3 protein is CASSPNRDGNTIYF. The CDR3 DNA reads TGTGCCAGCTCGCCAAACAGGGATGGAAACACCATATATTTT.

This clone was observed a few times. The chain joins TRBV7-7 to TRBJ2-7; 9 bases align to TRBD1. The CDR3 has 15 residues. Germline V gene data show CDR1 as SSHAT and CDR2 as FNYEAQ (reference sequence). J lost 6 bases, V lost 2 bases, and 8 bases had no gene match. The CDR3 sequence: CASSLRGQGKIEQYF. As DNA, the CDR3 is TGTGCCAGCAGCTTACGGGGACAGGGAAAGATCGAGCAGTACTTC.

The J gene is TRBJ2-1, the V gene TRBV25-1, with TRBD2 matching 10 bases. The CDR3 is 14 residues long. The ends lost 4 bases at V and 5 bases at J; junction bases unmatched: 2. CDR1 MGHDK and CDR2 SYGVNS come from the germline V gene. The CDR3, as DNA: TGTGCCAGCAGTGCCGGACTAGCGGACAATGAGCAGTTCTTC. Protein sequence: CASSAGLADNEQFF.